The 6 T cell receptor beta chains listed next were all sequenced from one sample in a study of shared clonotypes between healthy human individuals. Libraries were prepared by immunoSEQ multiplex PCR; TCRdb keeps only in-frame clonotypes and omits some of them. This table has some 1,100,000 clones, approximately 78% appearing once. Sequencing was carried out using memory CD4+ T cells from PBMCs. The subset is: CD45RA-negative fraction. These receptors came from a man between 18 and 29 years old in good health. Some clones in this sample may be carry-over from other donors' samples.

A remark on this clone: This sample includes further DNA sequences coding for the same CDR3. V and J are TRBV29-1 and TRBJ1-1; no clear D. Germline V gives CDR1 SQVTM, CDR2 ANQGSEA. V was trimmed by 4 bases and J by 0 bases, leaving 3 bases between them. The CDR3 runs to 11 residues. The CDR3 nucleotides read TGCAGCGTTGTGCTGAACACTGAAGCTTTCTTT. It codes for CSVVLNTEAFF.

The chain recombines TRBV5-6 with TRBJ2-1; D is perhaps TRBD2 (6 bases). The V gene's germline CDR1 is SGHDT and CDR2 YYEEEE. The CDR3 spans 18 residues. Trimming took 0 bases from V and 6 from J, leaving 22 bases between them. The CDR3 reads CASSLEFRKAGYINEQFF. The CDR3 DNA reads TGTGCCAGCAGCTTGGAATTTAGAAAGGCGGGATATATCAATGAGCAGTTCTTC.

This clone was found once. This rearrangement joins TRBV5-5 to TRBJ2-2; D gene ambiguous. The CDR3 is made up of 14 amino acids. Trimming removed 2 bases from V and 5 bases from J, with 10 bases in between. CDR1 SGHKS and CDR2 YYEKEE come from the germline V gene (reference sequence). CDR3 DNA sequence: TGTGCCAGCAGCTTTTATGGGAATACCGGGGAGCTGTTTTTT. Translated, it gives CASSFYGNTGELFF. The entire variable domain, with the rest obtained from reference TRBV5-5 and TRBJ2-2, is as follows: DAGVTQSPTHLIKTRGQQVTLRCSPISGHKSVSWYQQVLGQGPQFIFQYYEKEERGRGNFPDRFSARQFPNYSSELNVNALLLGDSALYLCASSFYGNTGELFFGEGSRLTVL.

CDR3 nucleotide sequence: TGTGCCAGTAGTGGGCGCGGGAACTCTGGAAACACCATATATTTT. Translating it yields CASSGRGNSGNTIYF. The V gene is TRBV19, the J gene TRBJ1-3; D is undetermined. The V gene's germline CDR1 is LNHDA and CDR2 SQIVND (reference sequence). The ends were cut back, 5 bases at V and 0 bases at J, with 11 bases in the middle. The CDR3 covers 15 residues.

DNA for the CDR3: TGCGCCAGCAGCCAAGGAGAACAGGGAGAATTCGGCTACACCTTC. This sequence encodes CASSQGEQGEFGYTF. The chain has TRBV4-1 and TRBJ1-2, with TRBD1 as a possible D gene (6 bases). With 1 base removed from V and 8 bases from J, the gap between germline ends came to 17 bases. CDR1 and CDR2 (germline): MGHRA, YSYEKL. This CDR3 contains 15 residues.

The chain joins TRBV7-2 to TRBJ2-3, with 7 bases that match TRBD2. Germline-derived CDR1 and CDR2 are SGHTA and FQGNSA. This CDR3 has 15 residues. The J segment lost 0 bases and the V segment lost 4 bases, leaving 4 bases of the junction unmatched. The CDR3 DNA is TGTGCCAGCAGCTGGGACTACCAGAGCACAGATACGCAGTATTTT. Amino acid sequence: CASSWDYQSTDTQYF. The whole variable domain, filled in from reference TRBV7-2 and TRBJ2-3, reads GAGVSQSPSNKVTEKGKDVELRCDPISGHTALYWYRQSLGQGLEFLIYFQGNSAPDKSGLPSDRFSAERTGGSVSTLTIQRTQQEDSAVYLCASSWDYQSTDTQYFGPGTRLTVL.